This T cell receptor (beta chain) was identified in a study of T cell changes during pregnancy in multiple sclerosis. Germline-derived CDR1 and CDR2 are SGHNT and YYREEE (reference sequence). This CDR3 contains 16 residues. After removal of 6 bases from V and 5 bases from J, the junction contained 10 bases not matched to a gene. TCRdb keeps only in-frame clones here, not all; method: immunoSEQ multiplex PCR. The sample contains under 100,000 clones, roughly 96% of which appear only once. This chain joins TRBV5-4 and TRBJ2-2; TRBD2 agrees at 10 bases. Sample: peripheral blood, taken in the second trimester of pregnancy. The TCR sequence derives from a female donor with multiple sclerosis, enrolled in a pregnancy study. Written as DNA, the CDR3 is TGTGCCAGCACCCACGGGTCTAGCGGGAGAACCGGGGAGCTGTTTTTT. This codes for CASTHGSSGRTGELFF.